This T cell receptor (beta chain) was identified during a study of T-cell reconstitution after alpha-beta-depleted transplantation in children. Unique molecular identifiers were incorporated during preparation of the TCRbeta library. TCRdb reprocessed the PCR reads via MiXCR and lists one record per CDR3 protein. This sample has around 400,000 distinct CDR3 sequences, with roughly 20% found just once. This CDR3 region has 17 residues. Germline V CDR1 and CDR2: SGHDN, FVKESK. V lost 1 base and J lost 2, with 16 bases in between. The sequences come from PBMCs from the stem cell graft donor, collected from the stem cell graft. This TCR derives from a human donor who donated a stem cell graft to a child with acute myeloid leukemia. The chain is built from TRBV14 and TRBJ2-3; D is possibly TRBD1 (6 bases). The CDR3 sequence: CASSQGRQGRFTDTQYF. Here the CDR3 DNA reads TGTGCCAGCAGCCAAGGGCGTCAGGGGCGGTTCACAGATACGCAGTATTTT. The whole variable domain, filled in from reference TRBV14 and TRBJ2-3, reads EAGVTQFPSHSVIEKGQTVTLRCDPISGHDNLYWYRRVMGKEIKFLLHFVKESKQDESGMPNNRFLAERTGGTYSTLKVQPAELEDSGVYFCASSQGRQGRFTDTQYFGPGTRLTVL.